This is a list of T cell receptor beta chains from one sample in a study of T cell responses to AZD1222 COVID-19 vaccine. The data were produced by immunoSEQ multiplex PCR, yet TCRdb's version contains in-frame clones alone and is incomplete. The sample records about 140,000 clones, about 86% being singletons. The material was peripheral blood, obtained on day 0 of AZD1222 vaccination. These receptors were collected from an adult in good health. The CDR3 runs from the conserved cysteine through the conserved F or W. The D gene is left open where the match is weak. Clone size appears in some rows only: once, few, many, or a class for an expanded clone.

D gene: TRBD1; V gene: TRBV3-1/TRBV3-2; J gene: TRBJ1-2; clone size: .; CDR3 DNA: TGTGCCAGCAACGAAGGGGGCTGGCGTGGCTACACCTTC; CDR3 protein: CASNEGGWRGYTF
D gene: .; V gene: TRBV2; J gene: TRBJ1-4; clone size: .; CDR3 DNA: TGTGCCAGCAGTGCGGTCCCCGGGACACCAACAAGATTT; CDR3 protein: CASSAVPGTPTRF
D gene: .; V gene: TRBV9; J gene: TRBJ2-3; clone size: .; CDR3 DNA: TGTGCCAGCAGCGAAAGGACTACGGGAGATACGCAGTATTTT; CDR3 protein: CASSERTTGDTQYF
D gene: .; V gene: TRBV3-1/TRBV3-2; J gene: TRBJ1-6; clone size: .; CDR3 DNA: TGTGCCAGCAGCCAGGAGGGACGGGCACCCCTCCACTTT; CDR3 protein: CASSQEGRAPLHF
D gene: .; V gene: TRBV28; J gene: TRBJ1-5; clone size: .; CDR3 DNA: .; CDR3 protein: CASSSSGHPISNQPQHF
D gene: TRBD1; V gene: TRBV18; J gene: TRBJ1-1; clone size: .; CDR3 DNA: TGTGCCAGCTACGGACAGGTAGACACTGAAGCTTTCTTT; CDR3 protein: CASYGQVDTEAFF
D gene: .; V gene: TRBV30; J gene: TRBJ2-7; clone size: .; CDR3 DNA: TGTGCCTGGAGCCCTTCGCGCTACGAGCAGTACTTC; CDR3 protein: CAWSPSRYEQYF
D gene: .; V gene: TRBV5-4; J gene: TRBJ2-1; clone size: few; CDR3 DNA: TGTGCCAGCAGCTTAATAGGGGGGCGCGATGAGCAGTTCTTC; CDR3 protein: CASSLIGGRDEQFF
D gene: TRBD2; V gene: TRBV6-5; J gene: TRBJ2-1; clone size: .; CDR3 DNA: TGTGCCAGCACTCGGCTAGCGGGAGAAGGCAATGAGCAGTTCTTC; CDR3 protein: CASTRLAGEGNEQFF
D gene: .; V gene: TRBV10-3; J gene: TRBJ2-2; clone size: .; CDR3 DNA: TGTGCCATCAGTGAGGTTTGGCTTTCTCCCCGAGGCACCGGGGAGCTGTTTTTT; CDR3 protein: CAISEVWLSPRGTGELFF
D gene: .; V gene: TRBV18; J gene: TRBJ2-6; clone size: few; CDR3 DNA: TGTGCCAGCTCACCCCTCCGGGGAGCTGGGGCCAACGTCCTGACTTTC; CDR3 protein: CASSPLRGAGANVLTF
D gene: TRBD1; V gene: TRBV6-5; J gene: TRBJ1-4; clone size: .; CDR3 DNA: TGTGCCAGCCTCTTTCTACAGGGGGGAAGTGAAAAACTGTTTTTT; CDR3 protein: CASLFLQGGSEKLFF
D gene: .; V gene: TRBV7-6; J gene: TRBJ1-6; clone size: .; CDR3 DNA: TGTGCCAGCAGCTTAGTTGGTTTGGGTAATTCACCCCTCCACTTT; CDR3 protein: CASSLVGLGNSPLHF
D gene: TRBD2; V gene: TRBV5-1; J gene: TRBJ2-7; clone size: .; CDR3 DNA: TGCGCCAGCAGCTTGGTCGGCGGGAGGGCCAGTTACGAGCAGTACTTC; CDR3 protein: CASSLVGGRASYEQYF
D gene: .; V gene: TRBV4-3; J gene: TRBJ2-1; clone size: .; CDR3 DNA: TGCGCCAGCAGCCAAGATGCGGGGCCCTGGGATGAGCAGTTCTTC; CDR3 protein: CASSQDAGPWDEQFF
D gene: TRBD1; V gene: TRBV11-2; J gene: TRBJ2-5; clone size: .; CDR3 DNA: TGTGCCAGCAGCTGGACAGGGGGCGAGACCCAGTACTTC; CDR3 protein: CASSWTGGETQYF
D gene: TRBD1; V gene: TRBV10-3; J gene: TRBJ1-4; clone size: .; CDR3 DNA: TGTGCCATCAAGGGACAGAGTAATGAAAAACTGTTTTTT; CDR3 protein: CAIKGQSNEKLFF
D gene: TRBD2; V gene: TRBV28; J gene: TRBJ2-3; clone size: .; CDR3 DNA: TGTGCCAGCAGTTCCGGACTAGCGGGGATGGCAGATACGCAGTATTTT; CDR3 protein: CASSSGLAGMADTQYF
D gene: .; V gene: TRBV7-9; J gene: TRBJ2-7; clone size: .; CDR3 DNA: TGTGCCAGCAGCTCACTAGTTTACGAGCAGTACTTC; CDR3 protein: CASSSLVYEQYF
D gene: TRBD1; V gene: TRBV27; J gene: TRBJ1-1; clone size: .; CDR3 DNA: TGTGCCAGCAGTCAATGGGACAGCGGGGACACTGAAGCTTTCTTT; CDR3 protein: CASSQWDSGDTEAFF
D gene: .; V gene: TRBV7-6; J gene: TRBJ2-1; clone size: .; CDR3 DNA: TGTGCCAGCAGCTTAGCGCTAGGAGGACAGTGGGGTGAGCAGTTCTTC; CDR3 protein: CASSLALGGQWGEQFF
D gene: .; V gene: TRBV6-2/TRBV6-3; J gene: TRBJ2-5; clone size: .; CDR3 DNA: TGTGCCAGCAGTTACGACGCCGAGGCAGAGACCCAGTACTTC; CDR3 protein: CASSYDAEAETQYF
D gene: .; V gene: TRBV20-1; J gene: TRBJ2-1; clone size: .; CDR3 DNA: TGCAGTGCCGACTCCTACAATGAGCAGTTCTTC; CDR3 protein: CSADSYNEQFF
D gene: TRBD2; V gene: TRBV10-3; J gene: TRBJ2-7; clone size: .; CDR3 DNA: TGTGCCATCAGTAATTCTGGGACTAGCTCCTACGAGCAGTACTTC; CDR3 protein: CAISNSGTSSYEQYF
D gene: .; V gene: TRBV10-3; J gene: TRBJ1-6; clone size: .; CDR3 DNA: TGTGCCATAAGCAGCGGAAATTCACCCCTCCACTTT; CDR3 protein: CAISSGNSPLHF
D gene: TRBD2; V gene: TRBV27; J gene: TRBJ2-7; clone size: .; CDR3 DNA: TGTGCCAGCAGTTATCTCGGGACTAGCGGGAGCTACGAGCAGTACTTC; CDR3 protein: CASSYLGTSGSYEQYF
D gene: .; V gene: TRBV9; J gene: TRBJ1-6; clone size: few; CDR3 DNA: TGTGCCAGCAGCGCCCTGGGGGAGGCCCGATCACCCCTCCACTTT; CDR3 protein: CASSALGEARSPLHF
D gene: .; V gene: TRBV19; J gene: TRBJ1-5; clone size: .; CDR3 DNA: TGTGCCGGGGGGGCACAGGGTGGTCAGCCCCAGCATTTT; CDR3 protein: CAGGAQGGQPQHF
D gene: .; V gene: TRBV15; J gene: TRBJ1-2; clone size: .; CDR3 DNA: TGTGCCACCAGCAGAGGCACGCAGGGCAGGTACTATGGCTACACCTTC; CDR3 protein: CATSRGTQGRYYGYTF
D gene: TRBD1; V gene: TRBV27; J gene: TRBJ1-1; clone size: .; CDR3 DNA: TGTGCCAGCAGTTTAACCGCGACAGGGCGCGCTTTCTTT; CDR3 protein: CASSLTATGRAFF
D gene: TRBD1; V gene: TRBV19; J gene: TRBJ1-6; clone size: .; CDR3 DNA: TGTGCCAGTAGATCGGGACAGGGGATTTATTCACCCCTCCACTTT; CDR3 protein: CASRSGQGIYSPLHF
D gene: .; V gene: TRBV21-1; J gene: TRBJ1-1; clone size: .; CDR3 DNA: TGTGCCAGCAGCACCAGTACTGAAGCTTTCTTT; CDR3 protein: CASSTSTEAFF
D gene: .; V gene: TRBV7-9; J gene: TRBJ2-3; clone size: .; CDR3 DNA: TGTGCCAGCAGCCAGAGTACGCACACAGATACGCAGTATTTT; CDR3 protein: CASSQSTHTDTQYF
D gene: .; V gene: TRBV18; J gene: TRBJ2-7; clone size: .; CDR3 DNA: TGTGCCAGCTCGACGTACGGGACTTTCTACGAGCAGTACTTC; CDR3 protein: CASSTYGTFYEQYF
D gene: TRBD2; V gene: TRBV7-9; J gene: TRBJ2-1; clone size: .; CDR3 DNA: TGTGCCAGCAGCTCCGGACTAGCGGGAGCGAGCTCCTACAATGAGCAGTTCTTC; CDR3 protein: CASSSGLAGASSYNEQFF
D gene: .; V gene: TRBV7-3; J gene: TRBJ2-3; clone size: .; CDR3 DNA: TGTGCCAGCACTTATGGGGATACGCAGTATTTT; CDR3 protein: CASTYGDTQYF
D gene: TRBD1; V gene: TRBV28; J gene: TRBJ1-2; clone size: .; CDR3 DNA: TGTGCCAGCAGTTCTGGACAGGGATCGATCTATGGCTACACCTTC; CDR3 protein: CASSSGQGSIYGYTF
D gene: .; V gene: TRBV7-2; J gene: TRBJ2-1; clone size: .; CDR3 DNA: TGTGCCAGCAGCTTAGGGGCGGGGTTCTACAATGAGCAGTTCTTC; CDR3 protein: CASSLGAGFYNEQFF